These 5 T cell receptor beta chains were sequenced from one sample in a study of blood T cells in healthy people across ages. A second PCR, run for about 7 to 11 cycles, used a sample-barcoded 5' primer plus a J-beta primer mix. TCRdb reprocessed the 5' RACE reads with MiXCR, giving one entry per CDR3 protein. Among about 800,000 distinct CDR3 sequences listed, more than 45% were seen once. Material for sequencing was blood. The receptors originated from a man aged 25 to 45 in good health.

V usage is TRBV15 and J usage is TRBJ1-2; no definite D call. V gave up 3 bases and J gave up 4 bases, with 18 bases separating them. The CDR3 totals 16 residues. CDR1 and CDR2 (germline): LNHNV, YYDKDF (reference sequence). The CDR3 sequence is CATSRSRPLGGYGYTF. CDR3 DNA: TGTGCCACCAGCAGGTCTCGTCCCCTCGGCGGCTATGGCTACACCTTC.

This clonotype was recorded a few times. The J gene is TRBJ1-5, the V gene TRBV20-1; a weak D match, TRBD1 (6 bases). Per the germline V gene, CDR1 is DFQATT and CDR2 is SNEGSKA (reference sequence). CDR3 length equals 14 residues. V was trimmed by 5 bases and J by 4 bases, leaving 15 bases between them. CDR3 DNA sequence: TGCAGTGCTTTAATCCCGGGGGCTAATCAGCCCCAGCATTTT. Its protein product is CSALIPGANQPQHF.

In DNA, the CDR3 is TGTGCCAGCAGCATTACTAGCGGCACAGATACGCAGTATTTT. This encodes CASSITSGTDTQYF. The J gene is TRBJ2-3, the V gene TRBV7-2, with 7 bases identical to TRBD2. The CDR3 runs 14 residues. In germline, CDR1 is SGHTA, CDR2 FQGNSA. The trim removed 5 bases at V and 1 base at J, leaving 3 bases unmatched. The whole variable domain, remainder taken from reference TRBV7-2 and TRBJ2-3, is GAGVSQSPSNKVTEKGKDVELRCDPISGHTALYWYRQSLGQGLEFLIYFQGNSAPDKSGLPSDRFSAERTGGSVSTLTIQRTQQEDSAVYLCASSITSGTDTQYFGPGTRLTVL.

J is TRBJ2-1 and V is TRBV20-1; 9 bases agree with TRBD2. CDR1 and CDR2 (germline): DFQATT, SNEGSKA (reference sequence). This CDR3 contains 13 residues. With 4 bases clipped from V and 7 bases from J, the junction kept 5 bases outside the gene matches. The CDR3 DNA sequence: TGCAGTGCTACTAGCGGGACGAGGAATGAGCAGTTCTTC. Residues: CSATSGTRNEQFF.

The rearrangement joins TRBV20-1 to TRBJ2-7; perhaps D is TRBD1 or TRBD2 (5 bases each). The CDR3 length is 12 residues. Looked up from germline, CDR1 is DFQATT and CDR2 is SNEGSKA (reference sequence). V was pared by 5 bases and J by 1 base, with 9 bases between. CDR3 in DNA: TGCAGTGCTTGGGACGAATCCTACGAGCAGTACTTC. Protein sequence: CSAWDESYEQYF.